The 17 T cell receptor beta chains below all came from one sample that was sequenced in a study of blood T cells in healthy people across ages. Together with a sample-barcoded 5' primer, a J-beta primer mix was included in a second PCR lasting about 7 to 11 cycles. MiXCR, applied by TCRdb to the 5' RACE reads, yields one record per CDR3 protein. The table shows under 2 million distinct CDR3 sequences, with about 32% occurring only once. The material sequenced was blood. These receptors were taken from a woman aged 25 to 39 in good health.

This chain joins TRBV9 and TRBJ1-5, with D maybe TRBD1 (5 bases). The CDR3 runs to 15 residues. Germline assignment: CDR1 SGDLS and CDR2 YYNGEE. V was pared by 3 bases and J by 9 bases, with 19 bases between. CDR3 sequence: CASSGGGTASGPQHF. CDR3 coding DNA: TGTGCCAGCAGCGGGGGGGGGACCGCCAGTGGGCCCCAGCATTTT.

V is TRBV3-1 and J is TRBJ2-1, with 9 bases identical to TRBD2. The trim removed 8 bases at V and 7 bases at J, leaving 15 bases unmatched. Germline V gene data show CDR1 as LGHDT and CDR2 as YNNKEL (reference sequence). This CDR3 spans 16 amino acids. The CDR3: CASGGYWRGGGNEQFF. In DNA form, the CDR3 reads TGTGCCAGCGGCGGGTATTGGCGGGGGGGTGGTAATGAGCAGTTCTTC.

This clonotype was observed a few times. The V call is TRBV5-1, the J call TRBJ2-1; 9 bases fit TRBD1. The length of the CDR3 is 17 residues. The V gene's germline CDR1 is SGHRS and CDR2 YFSETQ. Germline trimming cut 3 bases from V and 8 bases from J; bases unmatched to any gene: 15. CDR3 in amino acids: CASSYAGTGRSRDEQFF. The CDR3 region has the DNA TGCGCCAGCAGCTACGCCGGGACAGGGAGGAGTAGAGATGAGCAGTTCTTC.

The genes are TRBV12-2 and TRBJ1-1. TRBV12-2 is deemed a pseudogene. This CDR3 comprises 14 residues. In DNA, the CDR3 is TGTGCAAGTCGCTCTCCGAGTGATTCTAGTGAAGCTTTCTTT. This encodes CASRSPSDSSEAFF.

V is TRBV2 and J is TRBJ1-1; weak D call: TRBD1 (5 bases). The CDR3 length is 16 residues. The V end was cut by 7 bases, the J end by 1 base, with 19 bases between. The V gene's germline CDR1 is SNHLY and CDR2 FYNNEI. CDR3 in amino acids: CASMMGVGGRNTEAFF. CDR3 nucleotide sequence: TGTGCCAGCATGATGGGTGTCGGGGGTCGGAACACTGAAGCTTTCTTT. Supplemented by reference TRBV2 and TRBJ1-1, the full variable domain reads EPEVTQTPSHQVTQMGQEVILRCVPISNHLYFYWYRQILGQKVEFLVSFYNNEISEKSEIFDDQFSVERPDGSNFTLKIRSTKLEDSAMYFCASMMGVGGRNTEAFFGQGTRLTVV.

The rearrangement links TRBV10-3 to TRBJ2-1; TRBD2 is a possible D gene (7 bases). The CDR3 sequence is 14 residues long. Deletions cut 0 bases from V and 9 bases from J, with 12 bases between. Germline V gives CDR1 ENHRY, CDR2 SYGVKD. CDR3 DNA: TGTGCCATCAGTGAGTCTCGGGGGGCGGGTGAGCAGTTCTTC. Amino acids: CAISESRGAGEQFF.

The chain recombines TRBV5-1 with TRBJ2-1, with TRBD1 as a possible D gene (6 bases). Germline CDR1 and CDR2: SGHRS and YFSETQ. This CDR3 has 16 residues. V dropped 3 bases and J dropped 0 bases, with 13 bases sitting between them. Here the CDR3 DNA reads TGCGCCAGCAGCTGGATAAAGGACAGCTCCTACAATGAGCAGTTCTTC. Protein sequence: CASSWIKDSSYNEQFF. The full variable domain, in which reference TRBV5-1 and TRBJ2-1 provide the parts outside the CDR3, is KAGVTQTPRYLIKTRGQQVTLSCSPISGHRSVSWYQQTPGQGLQFLFEYFSETQRNKGNFPGRFSGRQFSNSRSEMNVSTLELGDSALYLCASSWIKDSSYNEQFFGPGTRLTVL.

V gene TRBV6-6 combines with J gene TRBJ2-7; D call uncertain. V gave up 4 bases and J gave up 3 bases, with 10 bases separating them. The CDR3 is 13 amino acids. Germline V CDR1 and CDR2: MNHNY, SVGAGI (reference sequence). This CDR3 reads CASSSAAYYEQYF. In DNA, the CDR3 is TGTGCCAGCAGTTCGGCAGCCTACTACGAGCAGTACTTC.

This clonotype has a handful of counts. CDR3 sequence (DNA): TGTGCCAGCAGCCAAGAAGGGGGGGAGGTTTATAATGAGCAGTTCTTC. Translation: CASSQEGGEVYNEQFF. This chain links TRBV4-2 with TRBJ2-1; D is perhaps TRBD2 (7 bases). This CDR3 contains 16 residues. The V and J ends lost 0 bases and 7 bases respectively, with 16 bases between them. CDR1 LGHNA and CDR2 YNFKEQ come from the germline V gene.

This clonotype was seen more than once but under ten times. This chain links TRBV7-9 with TRBJ2-7; 13 bases align to TRBD2. The V gene end was trimmed by 5 bases and the J gene end by 0 bases; junction bases not matched to a gene: 7. The V gene's germline CDR1 is SEHNR and CDR2 FQNEAQ (reference sequence). The CDR3 length is 17 residues. For the CDR3, the DNA is TGTGCCAGCAGCCGGGGGACTAGCGGGACCTCCTCCTACGAGCAGTACTTC. As protein: CASSRGTSGTSSYEQYF.

Of note for this clonotype: Compared with germline, one end of the junction differs, possibly owing to a read error. The chain employs TRBV18 and TRBJ2-4, with 10 bases matching TRBD2. The end of the DNA aligns better with TRBJ2-7, so the J call may be wrong. Per the germline V gene, CDR1 is KGHSH and CDR2 is LQKENI. CDR3 size: 19 residues. This chain's CDR3 is CTSSPVGTSESKGRYEQYF. The CDR3 DNA reads as TGTACCAGCTCACCAGTAGGGACTAGCGAATCAAAGGGGAGGTACGAGCAGTACTTC.

This clonotype occurred a few times. CDR3 protein: CATSRGTIGQGAGETQYF. CDR3 bases: TGTGCCACCAGCAGAGGGACTATTGGACAGGGGGCTGGAGAGACCCAGTACTTC. The chain recombines TRBV15 with TRBJ2-5; 11 positions agree with TRBD1. This CDR3 has 18 amino acids. V dropped 1 base and J dropped 4; count of bases not matched to a gene: 11. From germline, CDR1 is LNHNV and CDR2 YYDKDF (reference sequence).

This clonotype was recorded a few times. The V call is TRBV4-2, the J call TRBJ1-1, with D unresolved. This CDR3 region has 14 residues. Germline V lookup: CDR1 LGHNA, CDR2 YNFKEQ. V was pared by 0 bases and J by 2 bases, with 7 bases between. CDR3 nucleotides: TGTGCCAGCAGCCAAGATGCCCCTAACACTGAAGCTTTCTTT. Its translation: CASSQDAPNTEAFF.

This clonotype was seen ten or more times. The rearrangement joins TRBV12-3 or TRBV12-4 to TRBJ1-1, with D perhaps matching TRBD1 (5 bases). V lost 2 bases, J lost 6 bases, and 10 bases lay in between. CDR3 length equals 13 residues. CDR3 nucleotides: TGTGCCAGCAGTTTAAGGGGCTGGGCTGAAGCTTTCTTT. Translating it yields CASSLRGWAEAFF.

The rearrangement uses TRBV6-2 or TRBV6-3 and TRBJ2-1; 7 bases align to TRBD2. J lost 4 bases, V lost 0 bases, and 6 bases had no gene match. Germline CDR1 MNHEY, CDR2 SVGEGT. This CDR3 is 16 amino acids long. The DNA for the CDR3 is TGTGCCAGCAGTTACTCTGCGGGAGTCGGATACAATGAGCAGTTCTTC. Its protein is CASSYSAGVGYNEQFF.

To note about this clonotype: A much larger clone sits a single nucleotide away, making a read error possible. V is TRBV7-9 and J is TRBJ2-5, with TRBD2 matching over 12 bases. TRBJ2-1 explains the end of the DNA better; the J call may be wrong. CDR3 length: 16 amino acids. From germline, CDR1 is SEHNR and CDR2 FQNEAQ (reference sequence). The CDR3 nucleotides read TGTGCCAGCCTCGGACTAGCGGGAACGCCAAGGGAGACCCAGTTCTTC. It translates to CASLGLAGTPRETQFF.

The chain employs TRBV5-4 and TRBJ2-3; D is ambiguous. Trimming took off 3 bases at V and 0 bases at J, with 11 bases between the two ends. The CDR3 consists of 15 residues. Germline-derived CDR1 and CDR2 are SGHNT and YYREEE (reference sequence). The CDR3 nucleotides are TGTGCCAGCAGCTCTAAATCTGGGAGCACAGATACGCAGTATTTT. As protein: CASSSKSGSTDTQYF.